This TCR beta chain was recovered during a study of regulatory T cells. V lost 5 bases to trimming and J lost 7 bases, with 12 bases between them. Germline CDR1 SGHNT, CDR2 YENEEA. The CDR3 is 13 residues long. Amplification used 52 TRBV primers and 13 TRBJ primers. The assay was immunoSEQ multiplex PCR, and TCRdb's table has in-frame clones only and misses some. The repertoire holds some 21,000 clones, with over 85% as singletons. The specimen sequenced was CD8+ T cells sorted from blood. This clonotype originated in a child aged 2-15 years with CD3G deficiency. The rearrangement links TRBV11-3 to TRBJ2-1; the D is unclear. CDR3 DNA: TGTGCCAGCAGCCCCCCGGTGGGGAATGAGCAGTTCTTC. It translates to CASSPPVGNEQFF.